This entry lists 22 T cell receptor beta chains sequenced from one sample in a study of cytomegalovirus exposure and HLA in healthy donors. Amplification used 60 Vbeta primers and 13 Jbeta primers. Profiled with immunoSEQ multiplex PCR; TCRdb holds only in-frame clones, not every one. The sample shows some 120,000 clones, about 84% of them seen only once. The source material was PBMCs. Receptors originate from a man aged 35 to 55 in good health and CMV-seronegative.

This clone has just one count. This chain joins TRBV11-2 and TRBJ1-2; 7 bases are a match to TRBD1. CDR3 length: 15 residues. Germline loops: CDR1 SGHAT, CDR2 FQNNGV. Germline trimming cut 4 bases from V and 0 bases from J; bases unmatched to any gene: 5. Here the CDR3 DNA reads TGTGCCAGCAGCTCTCCCGGGACAGCTAACTATGGCTACACCTTC. It yields the protein CASSSPGTANYGYTF.

V is TRBV9 and J is TRBJ1-1; D uncertain. V shed 0 bases and J shed 4 bases, with 10 bases lying between them. The CDR3 extends over 14 amino acids. Germline CDR1 reads SGDLS; CDR2 reads YYNGEE. CDR3 residues: CASSVGQRGTEAFF. CDR3 in DNA: TGTGCCAGCAGCGTAGGGCAGCGGGGCACTGAAGCTTTCTTT. Together with reference TRBV9 and TRBJ1-1, the CDR3 gives the full variable domain: DSGVTQTPKHLITATGQRVTLRCSPRSGDLSVYWYQQSLDQGLQFLIQYYNGEERAKGNILERFSAQQFPDLHSELNLSSLELGDSALYFCASSVGQRGTEAFFGQGTRLTVV.

The rearrangement links TRBV27 to TRBJ2-7, with D perhaps TRBD1 (5 bases). CDR1 is MNHEY and CDR2 is SMNVEV in the germline V gene (reference sequence). V was shortened by 5 bases and J by 2 bases, with 19 bases between the two germline ends. The CDR3 runs to 16 residues. Here the CDR3 reads CASSRRWGEFPYEQYF. The CDR3 coding sequence is TGTGCCAGCAGTCGTCGGTGGGGCGAATTCCCCTACGAGCAGTACTTC.

The CDR3 sequence is CASSLEGGKPGNTIYF. CDR3 nucleotides: TGCGCCAGCAGCTTGGAGGGGGGGAAACCTGGAAACACCATATATTTT. The rearrangement uses TRBV5-1 and TRBJ1-3; tentative D call: TRBD1 (6 bases). The length of the CDR3 is 16 residues. Germline CDR1 reads SGHRS; CDR2 reads YFSETQ. V was shortened by 0 bases and J by 2 bases, with 12 bases between the two germline ends.

V and J are TRBV2 and TRBJ1-2; D is possibly TRBD1 (5 bases). The CDR3 has 11 residues. Germline CDR1 SNHLY, CDR2 FYNNEI. The V end was cut by 7 bases, the J end by 7 bases, with 10 bases between. This chain's CDR3 is CASTYQGGYTF. DNA of the CDR3: TGTGCCAGCACGTACCAGGGTGGCTACACCTTC.

The J gene is TRBJ2-3, the V gene TRBV7-2; 13 bases are shared with TRBD2. CDR3 length: 17 residues. Germline CDR1 and CDR2: SGHTA and FQGNSA. J was trimmed by 4 bases and V by 3 bases; bases with no gene match: 7. The CDR3 DNA sequence: TGTGCCAGCAGCTTCGGACTAGCGGGGGAAACCTCAGATACGCAGTATTTT. As protein: CASSFGLAGETSDTQYF.

This clone was found once. The V call is TRBV10-3, the J call TRBJ2-7; a weak D match, TRBD2 (6 bases). This CDR3 region has 16 residues. Trimming removed 4 bases at V and 6 bases at J, with 22 bases between. Germline assignment: CDR1 ENHRY and CDR2 SYGVKD. The CDR3 is CAISGEAYTVSLEQYF. CDR3 nucleotides: TGTGCCATCAGTGGGGAGGCCTATACTGTCTCGCTCGAGCAGTACTTC.

Here the CDR3 reads CASSPGSGTPYEQYF. The CDR3 DNA sequence: TGTGCCAGCAGCCCGGGATCCGGGACACCCTACGAGCAGTACTTC. The chain couples TRBV7-2 to TRBJ2-7; D is possibly TRBD1 (6 bases). Deletions cut 5 bases from V and 2 bases from J, with 16 bases between. This CDR3 is 15 amino acids long. Germline CDR1 reads SGHTA; CDR2 reads FQGNSA. Full variable domain (missing parts from reference TRBV7-2 and TRBJ2-7): GAGVSQSPSNKVTEKGKDVELRCDPISGHTALYWYRQSLGQGLEFLIYFQGNSAPDKSGLPSDRFSAERTGGSVSTLTIQRTQQEDSAVYLCASSPGSGTPYEQYFGPGTRLTVT.

The genes are TRBV6-5 and TRBJ2-7, with TRBD2 matching 11 bases. Germline-derived CDR1 and CDR2 are MNHEY and SVGAGI. This CDR3 has 15 residues. The V segment lost 6 bases and the J segment 5 bases; nucleotides outside the gene matches: 9. CDR3 residues: CASSDIAGGLNEQYF. The CDR3 DNA reads TGTGCCAGCAGCGATATAGCGGGGGGGCTAAACGAGCAGTACTTC.

This clone came up a few times. The chain couples TRBV6-5 to TRBJ2-3, with 9 bases matching TRBD2. CDR3 length: 15 amino acids. V was pared by 10 bases and J by 2 bases, with 10 bases of the junction left unmatched. Germline V gene lookup returns CDR1 MNHEY and CDR2 SVGAGI. This CDR3 reads CATQAGGQPTDTQYF. The CDR3 bases are TGTGCCACCCAAGCGGGGGGACAGCCCACAGATACGCAGTATTTT.

V usage is TRBV12-5 and J usage is TRBJ2-3; 9 positions match TRBD1. Germline CDR1 LGHNT, CDR2 FRNRAP. With V trimmed by 6 bases and J by 0 bases, 7 bases remained unmatched. The CDR3 consists of 16 residues. CDR3 amino acids: CASGPGTGRSTDTQYF. Written as DNA, the CDR3 is TGTGCTAGTGGCCCGGGGACAGGGAGAAGCACAGATACGCAGTATTTT. Full variable domain (missing parts from reference TRBV12-5 and TRBJ2-3): DARVTQTPRHKVTEMGQEVTMRCQPILGHNTVFWYRQTMMQGLELLAYFRNRAPLDDSGMPKDRFSAEMPDATLATLKIQPSEPRDSAVYFCASGPGTGRSTDTQYFGPGTRLTVL.

The V gene is TRBV11-3, the J gene TRBJ1-1, with 7 bases fitting TRBD1. The germline gives CDR1 SGHNT, CDR2 YENEEA. There are 12 residues in the CDR3. V was pared by 1 base and J by 7 bases, with 0 bases of the junction left unmatched. The CDR3: CASSLGDSEAFF. The CDR3 DNA follows: TGTGCCAGCAGCTTAGGGGACAGTGAAGCTTTCTTT.

This chain connects TRBV4-1 to TRBJ1-3; 9 positions agree with TRBD1. The length of the CDR3 is 19 residues. Trimming took 4 bases from V and 0 from J; bases not matched to a gene: 13. CDR1 is MGHRA and CDR2 is YSYEKL in the germline V gene. CDR3 amino acids: CASSRPGQGSSSSGNTIYF. The DNA for the CDR3 is TGCGCCAGCAGCCGTCCGGGACAGGGATCATCTAGCTCTGGAAACACCATATATTTT.

The chain employs TRBV7-9 and TRBJ2-7, with 9 bases lining up with TRBD1. The junction had 6 bases not matched to a gene; V was cut back by 6 bases and J by 3 bases. CDR1 and CDR2 (germline): SEHNR, FQNEAQ (reference sequence). This CDR3 is 14 amino acids long. The CDR3 loop is CASSHRDRDYEQYF. The CDR3 DNA follows: TGTGCCAGCAGTCACCGGGACAGGGACTACGAGCAGTACTTC.

The chain has TRBV7-2 and TRBJ2-1; D gene ambiguous. V dropped 10 bases and J dropped 0 bases, with 16 bases sitting between them. The length of the CDR3 is 15 residues. Looked up from germline, CDR1 is SGHTA and CDR2 is FQGNSA. The CDR3 region has the DNA TGTGCCATACAAAACAAGGAGAGCTCCTACAATGAGCAGTTCTTC. It specifies CAIQNKESSYNEQFF.

The count of this clone is one. The J gene is TRBJ2-7, the V gene TRBV7-9, with 7 bases fitting TRBD1. Losses at the gene ends were 5 bases for V and 2 bases for J; bases not matched to a gene: 9. CDR1 and CDR2 from the germline V gene are SEHNR and FQNEAQ (reference sequence). The CDR3 is 15 residues long. CDR3 coding DNA: TGTGCCAGCAGCCTACCGTCCAGGGGGACCTACGAGCAGTACTTC. Translating it yields CASSLPSRGTYEQYF.

The rearrangement joins TRBV9 to TRBJ1-1, with D maybe TRBD1 (6 bases). This CDR3 is built from 13 residues. Germline CDR1 SGDLS, CDR2 YYNGEE. Trimming cost V 8 bases and J 6 bases, with 17 bases left between them. The CDR3 loop is CASGTPTGSEAFF. The CDR3 DNA follows: TGTGCCAGTGGGACCCCGACAGGATCTGAAGCTTTCTTT.

This clone was counted a single time. This rearrangement joins TRBV6-5 to TRBJ2-1; 12 bases match TRBD2. V was clipped by 6 bases and J by 9 bases; unmatched bases: 9. CDR1 MNHEY and CDR2 SVGAGI come from the germline V gene. The CDR3 runs 15 residues. The CDR3 sequence: CASRRTSGVPSEQFF. The CDR3 DNA reads TGTGCCAGCAGGCGGACTAGCGGGGTCCCGAGTGAGCAGTTCTTC.

This clone appeared once. V usage is TRBV7-3 and J usage is TRBJ2-1; perhaps TRBD1 as D (6 bases). The V and J ends lost 2 bases and 10 bases respectively, with 6 bases between them. This CDR3 is 11 amino acids long. From germline, CDR1 is SGHTA and CDR2 FQGTGA. As DNA, the CDR3 is TGTGCCAGCAGCTTACAGGGGGAGCAGTTCTTC. Translating it yields CASSLQGEQFF.

The gene calls are TRBV11-2 and TRBJ1-1; possibly TRBD1 for D (6 bases). CDR3 length: 14 amino acids. Germline values: CDR1 SGHAT, CDR2 FQNNGV. V dropped 4 bases and J dropped 9 bases, with 18 bases sitting between them. The CDR3 loop reads CASSSGTPSQKAFF. The CDR3 nucleotides read TGTGCCAGCAGCTCCGGGACACCCTCACAGAAAGCTTTCTTT.

V is TRBV28 and J is TRBJ2-7; 8 bases map to TRBD2. Germline CDR1 reads MDHEN; CDR2 reads SYDVKM. CDR3 size: 15 residues. The junction had 9 bases not matched to a gene; V was cut back by 2 bases and J by 6 bases. The CDR3 nucleotides read TGTGCCAGCAGTTTAATCTCGGGGGGGGGCTTCGAGCAGTACTTC. Its translation: CASSLISGGGFEQYF.

V usage is TRBV5-1 and J usage is TRBJ1-1; D unresolved. The CDR3 consists of 13 residues. Per germline, CDR1 SGHRS and CDR2 YFSETQ. The germline V and J ends were trimmed by 4 bases and 1 base, with 8 bases remaining between them. Here the CDR3 DNA reads TGCGCCAGCAGCCCGGAGGGGAACACTGAAGCTTTCTTT. Its translation: CASSPEGNTEAFF.